The entry below describes one TCR beta chain. The source of the sample is a study of T cells after yellow fever vaccination. Regarding the study as a whole: The study found a weaker secondary response that peaked faster, day 5 versus 15. Most clones from primary vaccination resurfaced after the booster (nearly 97% CD4, around 90% CD8).

Each CDR3 protein is one row after TCRdb ran MiXCR on the 5' RACE reads. The sample includes 100,000 or so distinct CDR3 sequences, 8.9% of them seen just once. The V end was cut by 7 bases, the J end by 2 bases, with 9 bases between. This CDR3 region has 13 residues. Germline V gene sequence: CDR1 SEHNR, CDR2 FQNEAQ (reference sequence). The starting material was CD8+ T cells not binding an NS4B(214-222) dextramer, sorted from PBMCs, obtained around 15 days after the first yellow fever vaccination. This chain connects TRBV7-9 to TRBJ2-1; TRBD2 is a possible D gene (5 bases). The TCR sequence derives from a man in his late teens or twenties who received the YFV17D yellow fever vaccine. This chain's CDR3 is CASMLATYNEQFF. CDR3 coding DNA: TGTGCCAGCATGCTAGCTACCTACAATGAGCAGTTCTTC.